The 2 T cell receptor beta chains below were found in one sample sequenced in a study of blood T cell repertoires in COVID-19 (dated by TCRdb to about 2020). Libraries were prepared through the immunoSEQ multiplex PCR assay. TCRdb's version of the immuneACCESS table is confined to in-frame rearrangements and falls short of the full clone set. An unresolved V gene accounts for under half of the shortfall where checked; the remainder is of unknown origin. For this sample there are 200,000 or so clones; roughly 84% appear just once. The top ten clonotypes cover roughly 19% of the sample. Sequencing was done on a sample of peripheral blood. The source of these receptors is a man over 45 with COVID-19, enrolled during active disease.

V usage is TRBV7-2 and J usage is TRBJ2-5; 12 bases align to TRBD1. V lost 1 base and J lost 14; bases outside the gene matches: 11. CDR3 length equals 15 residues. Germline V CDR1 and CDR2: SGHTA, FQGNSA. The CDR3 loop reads CASSLEFGTGGDLYF. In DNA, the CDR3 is TGTGCCAGCAGCTTAGAGTTCGGGACAGGGGGCGACCTATACTTC.

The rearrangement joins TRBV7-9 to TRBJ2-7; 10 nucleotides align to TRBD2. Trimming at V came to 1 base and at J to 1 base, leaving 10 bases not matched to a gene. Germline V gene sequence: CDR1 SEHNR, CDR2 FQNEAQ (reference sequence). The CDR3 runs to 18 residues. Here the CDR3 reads CASSLGGPSGGVSYEQYF. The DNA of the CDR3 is TGTGCCAGCAGCTTAGGCGGTCCTAGCGGGGGAGTTTCCTACGAGCAGTACTTC.